This paragraph reports one TCR beta chain. The CDR3 has 14 amino acids. Germline-derived CDR1 and CDR2 are LNHNV and YYDKDF (reference sequence). V was trimmed by 2 bases and J by 1 base, leaving 6 bases between them. The sample comes from a study of blood T cell repertoires in COVID-19. Self-reported history from a screening survey and questionnaire set each donor's cohort. TCRdb's table, derived via immunoSEQ multiplex PCR, lists solely in-frame clones and lacks some. The sample has about 150,000 clones, about 86% seen once. V is TRBV15 and J is TRBJ2-1; D not resolved. The material sequenced was PBMCs or T cells enriched from blood (not recorded which). The clonotype comes from a man aged 45-65 years who had recovered from COVID-19. In DNA form, the CDR3 reads TGTGCCACCAGCAGAACAGTATCCTACAATGAGCAGTTCTTC. Protein product: CATSRTVSYNEQFF.